These T cell receptor beta chains were read from a single sample in a study of patients and donors after allogeneic stem cell transplantation. One entry per CDR3 protein results from TCRdb running MiXCR on the RT-PCR reads. The sample shows roughly 880,000 distinct CDR3 sequences, roughly 18% of them seen only once. The sequenced material came from blood, either unsorted or a sorted T cell fraction (not recorded which). The receptors shown here come from a human donor who was either an allogeneic HSCT recipient or a stem cell or donor lymphocyte infusion donor (not recorded which). It is not recorded whose cells these are; they may come from a transplant donor. Both conserved end residues are trimmed from each CDR3. Fields, in order: CDR3 length, V gene, clone size, J gene, CDR3 protein. Only some rows state a clone size, as once, few, many or a class for expanded clones.

length: 8
V: TRBV6-1
size: -
J: TRBJ1-1
CDR3: ASTGPGAF

length: 11
V: TRBV20-1
size: many
J: TRBJ2-7
CDR3: SALGESSYEQY

length: 15
V: TRBV4-2
size: -
J: TRBJ2-1
CDR3: ASSQDGAQSSYNEQF

length: 9
V: TRBV7-3
size: few
J: TRBJ2-7
CDR3: ASRGTLEQY

length: 11
V: TRBV10-3
size: few
J: TRBJ2-7
CDR3: AIRSQGADEQY

length: 12
V: TRBV28
size: few
J: TRBJ2-7
CDR3: ASSSDRAGYEQY

length: 10
V: TRBV5-5
size: many
J: TRBJ2-3
CDR3: ASSRYTDTQY

length: 12
V: TRBV29-1
size: few
J: TRBJ1-5
CDR3: SVAERDGNQPQH

length: 13
V: TRBV6-5
size: few
J: TRBJ2-5
CDR3: ASSYSKARVETQY

length: 14
V: TRBV6-1
size: -
J: TRBJ2-5
CDR3: ASRQGRRWGQETQY

length: 14
V: TRBV20-1
size: -
J: TRBJ2-1
CDR3: SARALRDRVYNEQF

length: 14
V: TRBV29-1
size: -
J: TRBJ2-2
CDR3: SVGSGTSGNTGELF

length: 13
V: TRBV9
size: few
J: TRBJ1-2
CDR3: ASSGNRIGSYGYT

length: 13
V: TRBV7-3
size: -
J: TRBJ2-3
CDR3: ASRVRREVADTQY

length: 13
V: TRBV3-1
size: -
J: TRBJ2-7
CDR3: ASSQGRTGPYEQY

length: 12
V: TRBV12-3/TRBV12-4
size: -
J: TRBJ1-2
CDR3: ASSSNTENYGYT

length: 14
V: TRBV7-6
size: -
J: TRBJ2-5
CDR3: ASSLEGLAARETQY

length: 13
V: TRBV4-3
size: few
J: TRBJ1-4
CDR3: ASSQVSGPAEKLF

length: 14
V: TRBV18
size: -
J: TRBJ2-1
CDR3: ASSPLRGNGHNEQF

length: 13
V: TRBV4-2
size: once
J: TRBJ2-7
CDR3: ASSRDRGARGEQY

length: 11
V: TRBV20-1
size: -
J: TRBJ2-3
CDR3: SAQSGGRDTQY

length: 13
V: TRBV7-3
size: few
J: TRBJ2-7
CDR3: ASSYGQGVSYEQY

length: 13
V: TRBV9
size: few
J: TRBJ1-2
CDR3: ASSVDGRRAYGYT

length: 12
V: TRBV12-3/TRBV12-4
size: few
J: TRBJ2-1
CDR3: ASSLNREGNEQF

length: 13
V: TRBV27
size: -
J: TRBJ2-7
CDR3: ASSIAGTSKGEQY

length: 11
V: TRBV5-1
size: few
J: TRBJ2-7
CDR3: ASSLGQFRYQY

length: 13
V: TRBV12-3/TRBV12-4
size: -
J: TRBJ2-5
CDR3: ASNMGDRGQETQY

length: 14
V: TRBV4-3
size: many
J: TRBJ1-1
CDR3: ASSQLLTARNTEAF

length: 14
V: TRBV4-3
size: many
J: TRBJ2-3
CDR3: ASSQDGGHPTDTQY

length: 10
V: TRBV4-1
size: -
J: TRBJ2-1
CDR3: ASSQGLNEQF

length: 13
V: TRBV3-1
size: once
J: TRBJ1-1
CDR3: ASSQGAHMNTEAF

length: 8
V: TRBV20-1
size: few
J: TRBJ2-1
CDR3: SAPGLEQF

length: 13
V: TRBV5-1
size: -
J: TRBJ2-1
CDR3: ASTPEAHSYNEQF

length: 14
V: TRBV4-2
size: -
J: TRBJ2-7
CDR3: ASSRQREGRSYEQY

length: 12
V: TRBV6-1
size: few
J: TRBJ1-4
CDR3: ASTEWGSNEKLF

length: 10
V: TRBV7-2
size: few
J: TRBJ2-1
CDR3: ASRGSGPEQF

length: 15
V: TRBV2
size: few
J: TRBJ2-1
CDR3: ASSYLQTSGGADEQF

length: 14
V: TRBV11-2
size: -
J: TRBJ2-7
CDR3: ASSSTTSGSLYEQY

length: 13
V: TRBV5-1
size: many
J: TRBJ2-7
CDR3: ASSFRQGPSYEQY

length: 10
V: TRBV10-3
size: -
J: TRBJ2-3
CDR3: AIGLGTDTQY

length: 10
V: TRBV6-1
size: -
J: TRBJ2-5
CDR3: ASMDRGETQY

length: 14
V: TRBV7-3
size: -
J: TRBJ1-2
CDR3: ASSLTGGYANYGYT

length: 11
V: TRBV6-1
size: few
J: TRBJ2-1
CDR3: ASMIPLGGEQF

length: 12
V: TRBV20-1
size: -
J: TRBJ2-5
CDR3: SARRPGGQETQY

length: 11
V: TRBV29-1
size: -
J: TRBJ1-2
CDR3: SVTQGAGGGYT

length: 13
V: TRBV29-1
size: many
J: TRBJ2-7
CDR3: SVEDGGQGAYEQY

length: 16
V: TRBV25-1
size: few
J: TRBJ2-1
CDR3: ASSGEGGLAGVLHEQF

length: 13
V: TRBV28
size: many
J: TRBJ2-7
CDR3: ASSLGGKGSYEQY

length: 13
V: TRBV6-1
size: -
J: TRBJ2-7
CDR3: ASSETRRGAYEQY

length: 14
V: TRBV10-3
size: -
J: TRBJ2-7
CDR3: AISESLASGRHEQY

length: 14
V: TRBV12-3/TRBV12-4
size: -
J: TRBJ2-7
CDR3: ASSPGLSGISHEQY

length: 11
V: TRBV3-1
size: -
J: TRBJ1-1
CDR3: ASSQRDPSQAF

length: 15
V: TRBV11-1
size: -
J: TRBJ2-5
CDR3: ASSLLSGGARQETQY

length: 10
V: TRBV18
size: -
J: TRBJ1-1
CDR3: ASSLPGHGAF

length: 12
V: TRBV3-1
size: many
J: TRBJ1-5
CDR3: ASSQVQGNQPQH

length: 11
V: TRBV29-1
size: few
J: TRBJ1-2
CDR3: SVDRDGDYGYT

length: 17
V: TRBV7-6
size: -
J: TRBJ1-4
CDR3: ASSPSGLGTGAHNEKLF